A selection of T cell receptor beta chains follows, all from one sample in a study of blood T cell repertoires in COVID-19. Repertoires were generated with immunoSEQ multiplex PCR, while TCRdb's copy carries only in-frame clones and drops some. The sample shows about 35,000 clones, approximately 80% of them seen only once. Specimen: peripheral blood. The receptor set was obtained from a human donor in a cohort sampled during active or convalescent COVID-19. The donor label of this sample is uncertain. CDR3s include the opening cysteine and the closing phenylalanine or tryptophan. The D gene is left open where the match is weak. Only some rows state a clone size, as once, few, many or a class for expanded clones.

>TRBV18|-|-|TRBJ2-3
TGTGCCAGCTCAGCGGGGACCGCCGGAGGAGATACGCAGTATTTT
CASSAGTAGGDTQYF
>TRBV3-1/TRBV3-2|many|-|TRBJ1-6
TGTGCCAGCAGCCAAGATGGAGGGAGATCACCCCTCCACTTT
CASSQDGGRSPLHF
>TRBV11-2|-|TRBD2|TRBJ2-3
TGTGCCAGCAGCTTGAACGGGAGGGGAGATACGCAGTATTTT
CASSLNGRGDTQYF
>TRBV30|-|-|TRBJ1-4
TGTGCCTACGCTTGGATAGGGAGGGAAAAACTGTTTTTT
CAYAWIGREKLFF
>TRBV7-6|-|TRBD2|TRBJ2-7
TGTGCCAGCAGCTTAGAGGCTAGCGGGAGTAGGTACGAGCAGTACTTC
CASSLEASGSRYEQYF
>TRBV10-3|-|TRBD2|TRBJ2-3
TGTGCCATGGGGACTAGCGGGACGGCAGATACGCAGTATTTT
CAMGTSGTADTQYF
>TRBV24-1|-|-|TRBJ2-7
TGTGCCACCAGTGGGAGCCACTCCTACGAGCAGTACTTC
CATSGSHSYEQYF
>TRBV11-2|-|TRBD2|TRBJ2-1
TGTGCCAGCAGCATTGGGGGGACTAGCACCGATGAGCAGTTCTTC
CASSIGGTSTDEQFF
>TRBV24-1|many|-|TRBJ2-2
TGTGCCACCAGTGCCGGGACAAAAGCAACCGGGGAGCTGTTTTTT
CATSAGTKATGELFF
>TRBV7-9|-|TRBD1|TRBJ2-3
TGTGCCAGCAGTCCACAGGGGAGAGGAGATACGCAGTATTTT
CASSPQGRGDTQYF
>TRBV27|-|TRBD2|TRBJ2-7
TGTGCCAGCGGGACTAGTCGGTACGAGCAGTACTTC
CASGTSRYEQYF
>TRBV7-2|-|TRBD2|TRBJ2-7
TGTGCCAGCAGCTTAGCGGGAGGGAGGGAGCAGTACTTC
CASSLAGGREQYF
>TRBV6-5|-|-|TRBJ2-5
TGTGCCAGCATACGGCGCCGGGGGGCGGGGGAGACCCAGTACTTC
CASIRRRGAGETQYF
>TRBV30|-|-|TRBJ2-3
TGTGCCTGGAGTGTTCGGGGGAGGGATACGCAGTATTTT
CAWSVRGRDTQYF
>TRBV16|-|-|TRBJ2-1
TGTGCCAGCACGGGGACTGGCCTACCCAATGAGCAGTTCTTC
CASTGTGLPNEQFF
>TRBV19|-|-|TRBJ1-2
TGTGCCAGTAGTATTGAGCAGGGTCGAGGAGGCTACACCTTC
CASSIEQGRGGYTF
>TRBV2|-|-|TRBJ2-3
TGTGCCAGCGGGTACACTAATACGCAGTATTTT
CASGYTNTQYF
>TRBV5-8|-|TRBD1|TRBJ1-5
TGTGCCAGCAGCCGTGGGACAGGGGGTTTTCAGCCCCAGCATTTT
CASSRGTGGFQPQHF
>TRBV14|-|-|TRBJ1-2
TGTGCCAGCAGCCCCCAGAACTATGGCTACACCTTC
CASSPQNYGYTF
>TRBV23-1|-|-|TRBJ1-2
TGCGCCAGCAGTCAAAAAGCGCACGATAACTATGGCTACACCTTC
CASSQKAHDNYGYTF
>TRBV7-2|-|-|TRBJ2-5
TGTGCCAGCAGCTCGGGTGCAGCGGCTCAAGAGACCCAGTACTTC
CASSSGAAAQETQYF
>TRBV5-1|-|TRBD2|TRBJ2-1
TGCGCCAGCAGCTTGGATGCTAGCGGGTTGGGCTCCTACAATGAGCAGTTCTTC
CASSLDASGLGSYNEQFF
>TRBV9|-|-|TRBJ1-1
TGTGCCAGCAGCGTAGCGAGTAGGAACACTGAAGCTTTCTTT
CASSVASRNTEAFF
>TRBV7-9|few|-|TRBJ1-1
TGTGCCAGCAGCTCGCGGGGCACTGAAGCTTTCTTT
CASSSRGTEAFF
>TRBV11-3|-|-|TRBJ2-7
TGTGCCAGCAGCGCGGGTCTCAGAAATTACGAGCAGTACTTC
CASSAGLRNYEQYF
>TRBV7-8|-|-|TRBJ2-5
TGTGCCAGCAGCTTAGGGTTAGTGGGGACTCAAGAGACCCAGTACTTC
CASSLGLVGTQETQYF
>TRBV15|-|-|TRBJ1-5
TGTGCCACCAGCAGAGATCCCCAGGGCAATCAGCCCCAGCATTTT
CATSRDPQGNQPQHF
>TRBV30|few|-|TRBJ1-3
TGTGCCTACTCGGGGACACTTGGAAACACCATATATTTT
CAYSGTLGNTIYF
>TRBV3-1/TRBV3-2|-|-|TRBJ1-2
TGTGCCAGCAGCCAAGAGGCAGGGAGGGATGGCTACACCTTC
CASSQEAGRDGYTF
>TRBV23-1|-|TRBD1|TRBJ1-1
TGCGCCAGCAGTCAATTGCCCCGGGACAGGGACGAAACTGAAGCTTTCTTT
CASSQLPRDRDETEAFF
>TRBV4-3|-|TRBD2|TRBJ2-7
TGCGCCAGCAGCTCAGACCCACTAGCGGGAGGAGAGCAGTACTTC
CASSSDPLAGGEQYF
>TRBV7-9|-|TRBD2|TRBJ2-7
TGTGCCAGCAGCTACTCCCTCAGCGGGAGCACGGACGAGCAGTACTTC
CASSYSLSGSTDEQYF
>TRBV18|-|TRBD1|TRBJ2-7
TGTGCCAGCTCAGGACAGGGGTTATACGAGCAGTACTTC
CASSGQGLYEQYF
>TRBV7-2|-|TRBD1|TRBJ2-6
TGTGCCAGCAGTCTAGACGGGACAGGGGGCTCTGGGGCCAACGTCCTGACTTTC
CASSLDGTGGSGANVLTF
>TRBV6-2/TRBV6-3|-|TRBD2|TRBJ2-2
TGTGCCAGCAGTTACACCACTAGCGGGGGGTCGAACACCGGGGAGCTGTTTTTT
CASSYTTSGGSNTGELFF
>TRBV7-9|-|TRBD2|TRBJ2-3
TGTGCCAGCAGCTCACTAGCGGGAGGGCCCACAGATACGCAGTATTTT
CASSSLAGGPTDTQYF
>TRBV7-9|-|TRBD1|TRBJ1-1
TGTGCCACGGACCGGGACAGGGTTGCAGCTTTCTTT
CATDRDRVAAFF
>TRBV3-1/TRBV3-2|-|TRBD2|TRBJ2-1
TGTGCCAGCAGCCAAGGGCTAGCGGGTTACAATGAGCAGTTCTTC
CASSQGLAGYNEQFF
>TRBV19|-|TRBD1|TRBJ1-2
TGTGCCAGTAGTGACCCGACAGGGTCGGGCTACACCTTC
CASSDPTGSGYTF
>TRBV7-2|-|-|TRBJ2-7
TGTGCCAGCAGCTCGTCCTTCTCCTACGAGCAGTACTTC
CASSSSFSYEQYF
>TRBV5-4|-|-|TRBJ2-5
TGTGCCAGCAGGGGGCAGGGTAACGAGGAGACCCAGTACTTC
CASRGQGNEETQYF
>TRBV11-3|-|-|TRBJ2-2
TGTGCCAGCAGCTTAGGGGGGCAGGCCGCCGGGGAGCTGTTTTTT
CASSLGGQAAGELFF
>TRBV7-9|once|TRBD2|TRBJ2-3
TGTGCCAGCAGCTCCACCGGGGGGAGGAACCTTATCTTCACAGATACGCAGTATTTT
CASSSTGGRNLIFTDTQYF
>TRBV4-3|few|-|TRBJ1-1
TGCGCCAGCAGCCAAGTGAGCAGGGCTACTGAAGCTTTCTTT
CASSQVSRATEAFF
>TRBV7-9|-|TRBD2|TRBJ2-1
TGTGCCAGCAGCCCGGGAGGGCCTTTGAAGTTCTTC
CASSPGGPLKFF
>TRBV28|-|TRBD2|TRBJ2-2
TGTGCCAGCACCAAAGGACTAGCGGGAGCCGGGGAGCTGTTTTTT
CASTKGLAGAGELFF